This T cell receptor beta chain was obtained from a study of shared clonotypes between healthy human individuals. There are 13 residues in the CDR3. V shed 7 bases, J shed 2 bases, and the junction held 4 bases outside the gene matches. From germline, CDR1 is MDHEN and CDR2 SYDVKM. The input for sorted-subset replicate PCRs was approximately 200 ng DNA, some 30,000 T cell genomes. In the source study's methods: Junction-only sequences without quality scores were provided by ImmunoSEQ, so filtering was different. Sequencing used immunoSEQ multiplex PCR; TCRdb keeps in-frame clones, though not all of them. V and J calls and clone size come straight from that table; D and trimming were deduced from the DNA. This sample has about 2.3 million clones, with 80% to 95% found just once.

The TCR sequence derives from a man younger than 35 in good health. Some clones in this sample may be carry-over from other donors' samples. The rearrangement links TRBV28 to TRBJ2-5; 7 nucleotides align to TRBD1. Sequencing was done on a sample of naive CD4+ T cells from PBMCs. Indicated subset: CD45RA+ positively selected. CDR3 residues: CASTKDRQETQYF. In DNA form, the CDR3 reads TGTGCCAGCACCAAGGACAGGCAAGAGACCCAGTACTTC.